The 7 T cell receptor beta chains reported below all come from one sample, sequenced in a study of graft-versus-host responses after intestinal transplantation. Their recognized antigens are unknown. Data came from immunoSEQ multiplex PCR; TCRdb stores just in-frame clones and leaves some out. The table has 80,000 to 95,000 clones, about 87% seen once. Sequenced material: unstimulated CD4+ T cells sorted from spleen or lymph node cells, taken before transplant. These receptors were taken from a human donor who was the organ donor for an intestinal transplant.

The chain employs TRBV7-8 and TRBJ2-2; TRBD1 agrees at 7 bases. Germline V CDR1 and CDR2: SGHVS, FQNEAQ. The CDR3 has 15 amino acids. With 6 bases clipped from V and 5 bases from J, the junction kept 9 bases outside the gene matches. Here the CDR3 reads CASSAQGSRTGELFF. The CDR3 nucleotides are TGTGCCAGCAGTGCACAGGGGAGTCGAACCGGGGAGCTGTTTTTT.

The J gene is TRBJ1-1, the V gene TRBV6-1; D is unclear. Germline V gene data show CDR1 as MNHNS and CDR2 as SASEGT. The CDR3 has 13 amino acids. V lost 2 bases and J lost 0, with 4 bases in between. In DNA, the CDR3 is TGTGCCAGCAGTGAAACTATGAACACTGAAGCTTTCTTT. Its translation is CASSETMNTEAFF.

This chain connects TRBV4-1 to TRBJ2-7; 7 positions agree with TRBD1. CDR1 is MGHRA, CDR2 YSYEKL, per germline. The CDR3 loop spans 15 amino acids. With V trimmed by 1 base and J by 6 bases, 9 bases remained unmatched. The CDR3 bases are TGCGCCAGCAGCCAAGCGACAGGGTTCGGGGTCGAGCAGTACTTC. Its protein is CASSQATGFGVEQYF.

The chain combines TRBV19 with TRBJ2-7, with a possible D match to TRBD1 (6 bases). Germline-derived CDR1 and CDR2 are LNHDA and SQIVND (reference sequence). The CDR3 extends over 14 amino acids. V lost 4 bases to trimming and J lost 6 bases, with 16 bases between them. The CDR3 DNA reads TGTGCCAGTAGTAGTTGGGGACATATTGCCGAGCAGTACTTC. It encodes CASSSWGHIAEQYF.

This clone occurred once. The rearrangement joins TRBV6-5 to TRBJ1-1; no firm D call. The ends were cut back, 2 bases at V and 1 base at J, with 11 bases in the middle. CDR1 and CDR2 from the germline V gene are MNHEY and SVGAGI. The CDR3 length is 15 residues. The CDR3 sequence: CASSYTSRRNTEAFF. DNA for the CDR3: TGTGCCAGCAGTTACACCAGTAGGAGGAACACTGAAGCTTTCTTT.

In its sample, this clone was seen once. V gene TRBV6-5 combines with J gene TRBJ2-7; TRBD1 matches 8 bases. This CDR3 has 16 amino acids. Per the germline V gene, CDR1 is MNHEY and CDR2 is SVGAGI. Trimming removed 0 bases from V and 5 bases from J; junction bases left unmatched: 9. The DNA for the CDR3 is TGTGCCAGCAGTTACTCTCCGAACAGGGGGAGGAACGAGCAGTACTTC. Protein product: CASSYSPNRGRNEQYF.

The chain links TRBV6-1 to TRBJ2-7; D gene ambiguous. Germline loops: CDR1 MNHNS, CDR2 SASEGT. This CDR3 contains 14 residues. Trimming cost V 6 bases and J 2 bases, with 14 bases left between them. The CDR3 loop reads CASSPERIAYEQYF. DNA of the CDR3: TGTGCCAGCAGCCCGGAGCGAATAGCCTACGAGCAGTACTTC.